The source of this TCR beta chain is a study of T cell repertoires in cytomegalovirus infection. Study overall: Based on public TCR beta signatures, there were indications of CMV infection and of a matching HLA type.

As concerns this clonotype: Its antigen is not known.

TCRdb reprocessed the reads via MiXCR and lists one record per CDR3 protein. The sample consists of hundreds of thousands of distinct CDR3 sequences, roughly 35% of them appearing once. The CDR3 is made up of 14 amino acids. Germline V CDR1 and CDR2: SGHVS, FNYEAQ. Trimming took 3 bases from V and 6 from J, leaving 11 bases between them. General study findings and limits: It was HLA-C-restricted CMV-specific TCR beta clonotypes that dominated the response ex vivo. The study identified carriers of CMV plus the relevant HLA from cumulative public TCR beta family frequency.

Sequences were obtained from PBMCs. The receptor's source is a human donor in good health (CMV status not recorded). Some clones in this sample may be carry-over from other donors' samples. V is TRBV7-6 and J is TRBJ2-2; no reliable D call. CDR3 DNA sequence: TGTGCCAGCAGCTTTCCCAGCAGTCCCGGGGAGCTGTTTTTT. Protein sequence: CASSFPSSPGELFF.